This TCR beta chain was found in a study of molecular identifiers for immune sequencing clone quantification. Looking at the study overall: Naive CD8 cell RNA, from around 20,000 or 99,000 cells, was split five ways in replicates, with four sequenced. The study's findings and limits: Over 97% of CMV-specific effector molecules, but under 1% of naive ones, were in clones above 20 copies.

The CDR3 sequence is 13 residues long. Between the trimmed V and J ends, which lost 6 bases and 1 base, there was a span of 8 bases. TCRdb re-called the PCR reads through MiXCR, storing one row per CDR3 protein. The profile shows 85,000 to 95,000 distinct CDR3 sequences, around a fifth of them singletons. In this sample, this clonotype turned up many times. Its target is unknown. The chain has TRBV12-3 or TRBV12-4 and TRBJ2-3; D may be TRBD2 (6 bases). The sample taken for sequencing was naive CD8+ T cells from blood, with Jurkat cell RNA spiked in. The subset was: FACS-sorted CD8+CD4-CCR7+CD45RA+ naive T cells. This TCR derives from a human donor in good health. Some libraries in this study had Jurkat cell RNA spiked in. CDR3 nucleotides: TGTGCCAGCAGGTGGGGGGGCACAGATACGCAGTATTTT. It specifies CASRWGGTDTQYF.